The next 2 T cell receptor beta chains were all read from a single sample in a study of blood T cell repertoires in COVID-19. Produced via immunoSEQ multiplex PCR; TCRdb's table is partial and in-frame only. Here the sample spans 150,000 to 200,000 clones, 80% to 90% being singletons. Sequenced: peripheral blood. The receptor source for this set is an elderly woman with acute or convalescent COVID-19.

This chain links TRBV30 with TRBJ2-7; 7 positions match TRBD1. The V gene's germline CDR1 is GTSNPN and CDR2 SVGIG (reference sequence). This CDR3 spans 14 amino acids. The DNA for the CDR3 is TGTTGGGACCTGAAGGGGGCGATTATCTCCGAGCAGTACTTC. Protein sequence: CWDLKGAIISEQYF. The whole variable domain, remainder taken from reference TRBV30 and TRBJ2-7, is SQTIHQWPATLVQPVGSPLSLECTVEGTSNPNLYWYRQAAGRGLQLLFYSVGIGQISSEVPQNLSASRPQDRQFILSSKKLLLSDSGFYLCWDLKGAIISEQYFGPGTRLTVT.

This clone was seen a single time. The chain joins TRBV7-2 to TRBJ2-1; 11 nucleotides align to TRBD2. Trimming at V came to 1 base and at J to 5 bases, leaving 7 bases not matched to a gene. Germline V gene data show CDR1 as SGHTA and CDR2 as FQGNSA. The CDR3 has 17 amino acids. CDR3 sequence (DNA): TGTGCCAGCAGCTTAGGGATAGCGGGGGGGCCCAACAATGAGCAGTTCTTC. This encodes CASSLGIAGGPNNEQFF.